One T cell receptor (beta chain) is described in this entry. This clone's antigen is unknown. No base qualities exist here, and no much larger clone lies one base off it. The meaning of the sample's treatment or condition label: in vitro stimulation with specific CMV peptide epitopes to enrich CMV-specific T cells. The sequencing machine was an Illumina HiSeq 1500. TCRdb applied fastp at Q25 and MiXCR to the public reads, then kept only in-frame beta chains. Rows with a matching CDR3 protein are joined into one entry that keeps the most common DNA and genes. Counted in this sample were around 430,000 distinct CDR3 sequences; approximately 42% of them appeared once. The ten largest clones add up to 35% to 50% of the sample. V is pruned by 5 bases and J by 13 bases, leaving 9 bases of the junction without a gene match. CDR1 and CDR2 are read off the germline V gene as SGHTA and FQGNSA. The CDR3 covers 12 residues, taking in both the cysteine and the phenylalanine. The read is trimmed to its CDR3 DNA, 36 bases read in frame from base 1.

This sample is part of a study of T cell repertoires in cytomegalovirus infection (dated by TCRdb to between 2018 and 2021). Notes on the research overall: Recently identified HLA-C-restricted CMV epitopes, whose presentation resists viral immunomodulation, were targeted by peptide stimulations together with well-studied HLA-B-restricted epitopes. The HLA type of each donor mattered for the analysis, because public TCR beta signatures pointed to carriage of CMV infection along with the matching HLA type. Study-level results and caveats: In both this cohort and an independent roughly 350-donor cohort, the cumulative frequency of public TCR beta family members distinguished carriers of CMV infection plus the relevant HLA type. The ex vivo response was dominated by HLA-C-restricted CMV-specific TCR beta clonotypes, and the single most frequent clonotype in two of eight donors was supplied by these HLA-C-restricted clonotypes.

The TCR sequence derives from a human donor in good health (CMV status not recorded). Some clones in this sample may be carry-over from other donors' samples. The starting material was cultured PBMCs, obtained from culture after CMV antigen stimulation. The chain is encoded by TRBV7-2 joined to TRBJ1-1, with 8 bases matching TRBD1. The bases are TGTGCCAGCAGCGCAGGACAGGGTTTGGTTTTCTTT. This sequence encodes CASSAGQGLVFF.